These T cell receptor beta chains were read from a single sample in a study of blood T cell repertoires in COVID-19. TCRdb's copy holds only in-frame clones and misses some; the assay was immunoSEQ multiplex PCR. Among about 160,000 clones listed, just under 90% were seen once. Sequencing was done on a sample of peripheral blood. The receptors derive from a woman between 70 and 85 years old with COVID-19, enrolled during active disease. CDR3s include the opening cysteine and the closing phenylalanine or tryptophan. The order of the fields is V gene, clone size, J gene, D gene, CDR3 protein, CDR3 DNA. D genes are given only for firm matches. The size of a clone is reported for some rows only, either as once, few or many, or as a class for expanded clones.

V: TRBV5-4; size: NA; J: TRBJ2-1; D: NA; CDR3: CASSTDILSNEQFF; DNA: TGTGCCAGCAGCACAGACATACTTAGCAATGAGCAGTTCTTC
V: TRBV21-1; size: NA; J: TRBJ1-2; D: NA; CDR3: CASSKESLDRTSQANYGYTF; DNA: TGTGCCAGCAGCAAAGAGTCTTTGGACAGGACATCTCAAGCTAACTATGGCTACACCTTC
V: TRBV6-6; size: NA; J: TRBJ2-2; D: NA; CDR3: CASSPATSFGTGELFF; DNA: TGTGCCAGCAGCCCAGCTACTAGTTTTGGCACCGGGGAGCTGTTTTTT
V: TRBV9; size: NA; J: TRBJ2-5; D: NA; CDR3: CASSVGPVQETQYF; DNA: TGTGCCAGCAGCGTAGGGCCAGTGCAAGAGACCCAGTACTTC
V: TRBV2; size: NA; J: TRBJ1-5; D: TRBD1; CDR3: CASSEIARGNPQHF; DNA: TGTGCCAGCAGTGAAATCGCCAGGGGGAATCCCCAGCATTTT
V: TRBV4-1; size: NA; J: TRBJ1-5; D: NA; CDR3: CASSQDPGVQPQHF; DNA: TGCGCCAGCAGCCAAGACCCAGGGGTTCAGCCCCAGCATTTT
V: TRBV28; size: NA; J: TRBJ1-4; D: NA; CDR3: CASIKGGVEKLFF; DNA: TGTGCCAGCATCAAGGGGGGGGTCGAAAAACTGTTTTTT
V: TRBV19; size: NA; J: TRBJ2-3; D: TRBD2; CDR3: CASSARAGVTDTQYF; DNA: TGTGCCAGTAGTGCGCGAGCGGGGGTCACAGATACGCAGTATTTT
V: TRBV24-1; size: NA; J: TRBJ1-5; D: NA; CDR3: CATPWRYFSNQPQHF; DNA: TGTGCCACCCCCTGGCGGTACTTTAGCAATCAGCCCCAGCATTTT
V: TRBV2; size: NA; J: TRBJ1-5; D: NA; CDR3: CASSDQGGNQPQHF; DNA: TGTGCCAGCAGTGACCAGGGTGGCAATCAGCCCCAGCATTTT
V: TRBV24-1; size: once; J: TRBJ1-1; D: NA; CDR3: CATSDPEKGMAFF; DNA: TGTGCCACCAGTGACCCCGAAAAGGGGATGGCTTTCTTT
V: TRBV5-1; size: NA; J: TRBJ1-1; D: NA; CDR3: CASSLGQDTEAFF; DNA: TGCGCCAGCAGCTTGGGACAGGACACTGAAGCTTTCTTT